The T cell receptor beta chain described here comes from a study of CD8 T cells in ankylosing spondylitis. CDR1 and CDR2 from the germline V gene are SGHKS and YYEKEE (reference sequence). V was cut by 0 bases and J by 0 bases, with 13 bases left in between. The CDR3 is made up of 17 amino acids. In making TCR beta libraries, quantitative 5'-RACE with molecular barcodes was used. Via MiXCR, TCRdb re-called the 5' RACE reads, giving one row per CDR3 protein. The repertoire holds under 550,000 distinct CDR3 sequences, with roughly a quarter as singletons. Overall study findings and caveats: CD8+ cells made up the disease-linked clones, which were relatively rare in peripheral blood. Matched ankylosing spondylitis synovial fluid reportedly contained a significantly enriched population of disease-linked clones. Typical of ankylosing spondylitis blood, it appeared, was a TCR beta motif of under 10 highly homologous variants. Reactive arthritis synovial fluid and blood previously showed some of these motif variants.

This clonotype was seen a few times. Its antigen is still unknown. The chain uses TRBV5-5 and TRBJ2-1, with a tentative D call TRBD1 (6 bases). Sequenced input: blood, either unsorted or a sorted T cell fraction (not recorded which). The sequence was obtained from a male donor with ankylosing spondylitis. Here the CDR3 DNA reads TGTGCCAGCAGCTTGGACCCTGACAGGAGCTCCTACAATGAGCAGTTCTTC. It yields the protein CASSLDPDRSSYNEQFF.